A single sample is the source of the 18 T cell receptor beta chains below, sequenced in a study of T cell repertoires in cytomegalovirus infection. Antigens of these TCRs are unknown. TCRdb re-analysed the reads in MiXCR, keeping a single row per CDR3 protein. The data show roughly 27,000 distinct CDR3 sequences, over 15% seen once. The sample here was CD8+ T cells from cultured PBMCs, taken from culture after CMV antigen stimulation. The receptors derive from a human donor in good health (CMV status not recorded). Some clones in this sample may be carry-over from other donors' samples.

A word on this clonotype: The CDR3 does not close with the conserved phenylalanine or tryptophan, likely indicating a read error. No DNA is shown, since the ends of the CDR3 on it are uncertain; the CDR3 is the one TCRdb lists. The rearrangement links TRBV28 to TRBJ1-4. Ends included, the CDR3 has 12 residues. The germline CDR1 and CDR2 sequences are MDHEN and SYDVKM. The CDR3 protein is CASSLEGIGATI.

The rearrangement joins TRBV29-1 to TRBJ2-1; TRBD2 might be the D (6 bases). Germline loops: CDR1 SQVTM, CDR2 ANQGSEA. There are 14 residues in the CDR3. Trimming removed 7 bases from V and 5 bases from J, with 18 bases in between. As DNA, the CDR3 is TGCAGCGGGTGCTTTAGCGGAGCTAACAATGAGCAGTTCTTC. Translating it yields CSGCFSGANNEQFF.

This clonotype was found many times. The CDR3 region has the DNA TGTGCCAGCAGTCGGGCAGGGGGCTACGAGCAGTACTTC. The encoded protein is CASSRAGGYEQYF. The rearrangement joins TRBV27 to TRBJ2-7; 7 nucleotides align to TRBD1. V shed 5 bases and J 3 bases; nucleotides not matched to a gene: 4. Per germline, CDR1 MNHEY and CDR2 SMNVEV (reference sequence). The CDR3 is 13 amino acids.

The chain couples TRBV7-2 to TRBJ1-4; 9 bases match TRBD1. V trimming: 5 bases; J trimming: 8 bases; junction bases outside the gene matches: 12. This CDR3 comprises 16 residues. CDR1 SGHTA and CDR2 FQGNSA come from the germline V gene. The CDR3 DNA is TGTGCCAGCAGCGTCCCGGCCGGGACAGGGCAAGAAAAACTGTTTTTT. Translation gives CASSVPAGTGQEKLFF.

This clonotype was seen a few times. The genes are TRBV20-1 and TRBJ2-2; D is unclear. Trimming cost V 3 bases and J 2 bases, with 7 bases left between them. Germline values: CDR1 DFQATT, CDR2 SNEGSKA (reference sequence). The CDR3 is 13 amino acids. DNA of the CDR3: TGCAGTGCTAGCGGAACCAACACCGGGGAGCTGTTTTTT. It codes for CSASGTNTGELFF.

This rearrangement joins TRBV7-2 to TRBJ2-3; TRBD2 agrees at 8 bases. CDR3 length equals 15 residues. J was trimmed by 6 bases and V by 5 bases; bases with no gene match: 10. Per the germline V gene, CDR1 is SGHTA and CDR2 is FQGNSA. CDR3: CASSRSGSEVDTQYF. CDR3 in DNA: TGTGCCAGCAGCCGAAGCGGGAGTGAAGTGGATACGCAGTATTTT. The whole variable domain, filled in from reference TRBV7-2 and TRBJ2-3, reads GAGVSQSPSNKVTEKGKDVELRCDPISGHTALYWYRQSLGQGLEFLIYFQGNSAPDKSGLPSDRFSAERTGGSVSTLTIQRTQQEDSAVYLCASSRSGSEVDTQYFGPGTRLTVL.

This rearrangement joins TRBV11-2 to TRBJ2-1, with 7 positions matching TRBD2. After removal of 5 bases from V and 1 base from J, the junction contained 11 bases not matched to a gene. The CDR3 consists of 17 residues. Germline V gene data show CDR1 as SGHAT and CDR2 as FQNNGV. CDR3 in amino acids: CASSAVASGGSYNEQFF. CDR3 nucleotides: TGTGCCAGCAGCGCAGTGGCTAGCGGCGGGTCCTACAATGAGCAGTTCTTC.

The chain joins TRBV6-2 or TRBV6-3 to TRBJ2-1; a possible D gene is TRBD2 (6 bases). Trimming left V 5 bases short and J 9 bases short, with 8 bases between. The CDR3 sequence is 11 residues long. CDR1 is MNHEY, CDR2 SVGEGT, per germline. The CDR3 DNA follows: TGTGCCAGCAGTCTCGGGAGTGAGCAGTTCTTC. It specifies CASSLGSEQFF.

The gene calls are TRBV7-9 and TRBJ2-2; weak D call: TRBD1 (6 bases). Trimming stripped 0 bases from V and 2 bases from J, with 10 bases between. The germline V gene encodes CDR1 SEHNR and CDR2 FQNEAQ (reference sequence). The CDR3 totals 16 residues. CDR3 region: CASSLAGGPNTGELFF. For the CDR3, the DNA is TGTGCCAGCAGCTTAGCAGGGGGTCCTAACACCGGGGAGCTGTTTTTT.

This clonotype was seen repeatedly, ten times or more. The CDR3 DNA reads TGTGCCAGCAGCAATTTAGGGAGCGGGGAATCCTACAATGAGCAGTTCTTC. Protein product: CASSNLGSGESYNEQFF. The rearrangement uses TRBV7-8 and TRBJ2-1; 7 bases match TRBD2. With V trimmed by 5 bases and J by 1 base, 11 bases remained unmatched. The CDR3 sequence is 17 residues long. The germline V gene encodes CDR1 SGHVS and CDR2 FQNEAQ.

CDR3 DNA sequence: TGTGCCAGCAGGACCGCGGATTTTGGCGAGCAGTTCTTC. Amino acid sequence: CASRTADFGEQFF. The J gene is TRBJ2-1, the V gene TRBV6-6; no clear D gene. V dropped 6 bases and J dropped 10 bases, with 16 bases sitting between them. The germline V gene has CDR1 MNHNY and CDR2 SVGAGI (reference sequence). This CDR3 spans 13 amino acids.

About this clonotype itself: A read error may explain this, as a much larger clone is one base away. This chain joins TRBV27 and TRBJ2-7, with 7 bases that match TRBD1. The CDR3 runs 14 residues. After removal of 3 bases from V and 3 bases from J, the junction contained 5 bases not matched to a gene. Per germline, CDR1 MNHEY and CDR2 SMNVEV (reference sequence). The CDR3 DNA reads as TGTGCCAGCAGTTTGGGGACAGTCATCTACGAGCAGTACTTC. As protein: CASSLGTVIYEQYF.

There are many counts of this clonotype. The V call is TRBV7-8, the J call TRBJ2-3; weak D call: TRBD2 (5 bases). The V and J ends lost 0 bases and 11 bases respectively, with 15 bases between them. The CDR3 has 14 residues. The V gene's germline CDR1 is SGHVS and CDR2 FQNEAQ. The CDR3 DNA reads TGTGCCAGCAGCTTAGCGGTCCTCTCCCGGGAGCAGTATTTT. Translated: CASSLAVLSREQYF.

This chain connects TRBV27 to TRBJ1-1; 10 positions agree with TRBD1. The CDR3 length is 15 residues. CDR1 and CDR2 from the germline V gene are MNHEY and SMNVEV (reference sequence). J lost 6 bases, V lost 6 bases, and 10 bases had no gene match. CDR3 bases: TGTGCCAGCAGCTTCTATGGGACAGGGGAGGCTGAAGCTTTCTTT. Protein: CASSFYGTGEAEAFF.

The sample holds a few counts of this clonotype. V usage is TRBV12-3 or TRBV12-4 and J usage is TRBJ1-1; D gene uncertain. Trimming shortened V by 3 bases and J by 1 base, and 6 bases separated the two germline ends. This CDR3 has 13 amino acids. The CDR3 is CASSLTKNTEAFF. Written as DNA, the CDR3 is TGTGCCAGCAGTTTGACCAAGAACACTGAAGCTTTCTTT.

This CDR3 reads CASSHGLTDTQYF. The CDR3, as DNA: TGTGCCAGCAGCCACGGACTCACAGATACGCAGTATTTT. The chain links TRBV6-8 to TRBJ2-3, with TRBD2 as a possible D gene (5 bases). The germline V gene has CDR1 MNHGY and CDR2 SAAAGT. V was shortened by 6 bases and J by 2 bases, with 9 bases between the two germline ends. The CDR3 spans 13 residues.

This clonotype was detected ten times or more. This chain joins TRBV7-2 and TRBJ1-2; TRBD1 aligns across 12 bases. The CDR3 is 15 amino acids. The V and J ends lost 4 bases and 7 bases, in that order; junction bases with no gene match: 7. Per germline, CDR1 SGHTA and CDR2 FQGNSA. CDR3 coding DNA: TGTGCCAGCAGCTCGGGCCGGGACAGGGGGCTTGGCTACACCTTC. This sequence encodes CASSSGRDRGLGYTF.

J is TRBJ2-7 and V is TRBV27, with TRBD1 matching over 8 bases. Germline V gives CDR1 MNHEY, CDR2 SMNVEV (reference sequence). The ends lost 3 bases at V and 2 bases at J; junction bases unmatched: 3. The length of the CDR3 is 14 residues. In DNA form, the CDR3 reads TGTGCCAGCAGTTTCAGGGGGCAGACCTACGAGCAGTACTTC. Its translation is CASSFRGQTYEQYF.